The rows below give T cell receptor beta chains drawn from one sample of a study of shared clonotypes between healthy human individuals. Only in-frame clones appear in the TCRdb table, and some are missing; sequencing was by immunoSEQ multiplex PCR. The sample carries 550,000 to 850,000 clones, roughly 72% recorded once. Input material: memory CD4+ T cells sorted from blood. The source is a woman aged 30 to 39 in good health. Both conserved end residues are trimmed from each CDR3. Fields, in order: V gene, J gene, CDR3 protein.

TRBV20-1,TRBJ2-1,SAPTDYEQF
TRBV4-1,TRBJ1-5,ASSRDTNQPQH
TRBV5-1,TRBJ2-4,ASSFQEGNNIQY
TRBV5-1,TRBJ1-4,ASSGSGQSIEKLF
TRBV14,TRBJ2-6,ASSPRYLSSGANVLT
TRBV6-6,TRBJ1-4,ASSTGGKEKLF
TRBV25-1,TRBJ2-4,ASSESHGGGGYQNIQY
TRBV7-3,TRBJ1-1,ASSLQGDTEAF
TRBV6-5,TRBJ1-4,ASSYWGQGAQEKLF
TRBV6-6,TRBJ2-7,ASSTTGGPYEQY
TRBV7-3,TRBJ1-1,ASSLRRDTEAF
TRBV6-5,TRBJ2-5,ASSSRGRETQY
TRBV10-3,TRBJ2-7,AISDRDYYEQY
TRBV10-1,TRBJ1-1,ASSDSNTEAF
TRBV7-6,TRBJ2-3,ASSNGKSYGGREDTQY
TRBV5-5,TRBJ2-2,ASRLGQANGELF
TRBV7-8,TRBJ1-1,ASSLDVGGTEAF
TRBV30,TRBJ1-6,AWSQQWALGNSPLH
TRBV27,TRBJ1-5,ASSPNAGASNQPQH
TRBV28,TRBJ2-7,ASSFLRGSTSYEQY
TRBV28,TRBJ1-5,ASSPPTGGSNQPQH
TRBV6-1,TRBJ2-3,ASSVAGSTDTQY
TRBV19,TRBJ1-2,ASSIGTENYGYT
TRBV12-5,TRBJ2-1,ASGLGTGSREQF
TRBV5-8,TRBJ1-4,ASSWTGGASNEKLF
TRBV2,TRBJ1-1,ASSELTEAF
TRBV9,TRBJ1-2,ASSVGGENYGYT
TRBV29-1,TRBJ1-1,STGNRDTEAF
TRBV4-1,TRBJ2-2,ASSQERLAGTGELF
TRBV5-1,TRBJ2-5,ASRTSGSSETQY
TRBV7-3,TRBJ2-1,ASSFNGNEQF
TRBV10-2,TRBJ1-4,ASSDDKGAEKLF
TRBV5-1,TRBJ2-1,ASSRITSGSYNEQF
TRBV11-1,TRBJ2-7,ASSFIPVYEAGVNEQY
TRBV12-5,TRBJ1-1,ASGRTGNTEAF
TRBV7-5,TRBJ2-1,VRSLVVTSGRISSYNEQF
TRBV23-1,TRBJ2-5,ASKSGRAGAETQY
TRBV6-1,TRBJ2-2,ASREEGANTGELF
TRBV14,TRBJ2-2,ASSQGGLAALNTGELF
TRBV28,TRBJ1-1,ASSPGGPNTEAF
TRBV7-9,TRBJ2-3,ASAFMGDTDTQY
TRBV5-4,TRBJ2-5,ASSQRASGGETQY
TRBV7-9,TRBJ2-5,ASSLGGMFFASDKETQY
TRBV15,TRBJ2-5,ATSRAGLAEETQY